This paragraph reports one T cell receptor beta chain. These data originate in a study of cytomegalovirus exposure and HLA in healthy donors. The PCR contained 60 Vbeta and 13 Jbeta primers. Assay: immunoSEQ multiplex PCR; the TCRdb copy retains only in-frame clones and omits some. The data show roughly 160,000 clones, roughly four fifths seen once. The source material was PBMCs. This clonotype was sampled from a man aged 45-60 years in good health and CMV-seropositive.

The DNA for the CDR3 is TGTGCCAGCAGTGTGCGTTCTGGGGCCAACGTCCTGACTTTC. This gives the protein CASSVRSGANVLTF. The rearrangement uses TRBV2 and TRBJ2-6; D gene ambiguous. The V end lost 4 bases, the J end lost 1 base, and 5 bases lay between the germline ends. The CDR3 is 14 residues long. CDR1 is SNHLY, CDR2 FYNNEI, per germline.